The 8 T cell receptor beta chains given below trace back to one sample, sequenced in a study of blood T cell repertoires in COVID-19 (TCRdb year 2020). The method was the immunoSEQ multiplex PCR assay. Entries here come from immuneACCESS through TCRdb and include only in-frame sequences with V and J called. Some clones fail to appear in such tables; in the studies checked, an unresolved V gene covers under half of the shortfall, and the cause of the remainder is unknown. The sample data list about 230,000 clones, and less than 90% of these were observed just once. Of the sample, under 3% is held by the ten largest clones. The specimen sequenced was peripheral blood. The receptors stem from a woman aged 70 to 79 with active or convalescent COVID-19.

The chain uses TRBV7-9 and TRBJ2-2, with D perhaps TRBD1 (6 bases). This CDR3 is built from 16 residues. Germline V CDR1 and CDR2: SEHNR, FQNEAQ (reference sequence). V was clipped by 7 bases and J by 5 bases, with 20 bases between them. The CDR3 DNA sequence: TGTGCCAGCAACTCCATTACAGGGCCTGGGACCGGGGAGCTGTTTTTT. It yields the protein CASNSITGPGTGELFF.

CDR3 sequence: CASSAQGLANYGYTF. In DNA, the CDR3 is TGTGCCAGCTCAGCTCAGGGGCTAGCTAACTATGGCTACACCTTC. J is TRBJ1-2 and V is TRBV18, with a tentative D call TRBD1 (6 bases). The CDR3 contains 15 residues. Trimming took 5 bases from V and 0 from J, leaving 13 bases between them. Germline V gives CDR1 KGHSH, CDR2 LQKENI.

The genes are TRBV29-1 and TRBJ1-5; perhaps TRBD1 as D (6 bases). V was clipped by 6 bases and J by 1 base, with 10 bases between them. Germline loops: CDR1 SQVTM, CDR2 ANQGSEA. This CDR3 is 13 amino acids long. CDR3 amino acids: CSVSGESNQPQHF. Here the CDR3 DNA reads TGCAGCGTCTCAGGGGAGAGCAATCAGCCCCAGCATTTT.

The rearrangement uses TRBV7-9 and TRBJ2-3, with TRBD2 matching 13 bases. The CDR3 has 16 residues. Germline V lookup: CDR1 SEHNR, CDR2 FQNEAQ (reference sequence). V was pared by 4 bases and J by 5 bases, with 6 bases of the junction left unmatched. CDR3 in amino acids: CASSSLAGGRKDTQYF. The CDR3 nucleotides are TGTGCCAGCAGCTCACTAGCGGGGGGGCGGAAAGATACGCAGTATTTT.

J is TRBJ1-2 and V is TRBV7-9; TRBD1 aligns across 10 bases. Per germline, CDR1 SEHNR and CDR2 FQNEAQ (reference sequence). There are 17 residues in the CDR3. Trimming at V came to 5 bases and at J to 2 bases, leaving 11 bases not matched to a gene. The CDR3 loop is CASSAPGQGILNYGYTF. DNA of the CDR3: TGTGCCAGCAGCGCTCCGGGACAGGGGATTTTAAACTATGGCTACACCTTC.

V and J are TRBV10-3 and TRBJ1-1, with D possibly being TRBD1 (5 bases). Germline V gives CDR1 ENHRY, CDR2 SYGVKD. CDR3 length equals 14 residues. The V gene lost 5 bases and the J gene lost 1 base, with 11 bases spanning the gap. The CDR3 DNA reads TGTGCCATCAGTAGAGACAGATCGAACACTGAAGCTTTCTTT. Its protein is CAISRDRSNTEAFF.

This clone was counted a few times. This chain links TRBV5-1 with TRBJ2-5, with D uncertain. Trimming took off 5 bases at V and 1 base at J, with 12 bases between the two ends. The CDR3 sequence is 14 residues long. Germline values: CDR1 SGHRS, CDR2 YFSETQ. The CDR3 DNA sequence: TGCGCCAGCAGTTTCTCGACTGGCCAAGAGACCCAGTACTTC. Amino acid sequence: CASSFSTGQETQYF. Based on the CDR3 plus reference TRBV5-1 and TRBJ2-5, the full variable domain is KAGVTQTPRYLIKTRGQQVTLSCSPISGHRSVSWYQQTPGQGLQFLFEYFSETQRNKGNFPGRFSGRQFSNSRSEMNVSTLELGDSALYLCASSFSTGQETQYFGPGTRLLVL.

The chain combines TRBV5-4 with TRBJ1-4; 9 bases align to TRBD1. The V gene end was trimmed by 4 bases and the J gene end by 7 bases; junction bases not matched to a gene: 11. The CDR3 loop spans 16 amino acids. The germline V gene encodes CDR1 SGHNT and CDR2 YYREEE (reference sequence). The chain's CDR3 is CASSHSAGQGTEKLFF. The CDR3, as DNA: TGTGCCAGCAGCCATTCAGCTGGACAGGGGACTGAAAAACTGTTTTTT.